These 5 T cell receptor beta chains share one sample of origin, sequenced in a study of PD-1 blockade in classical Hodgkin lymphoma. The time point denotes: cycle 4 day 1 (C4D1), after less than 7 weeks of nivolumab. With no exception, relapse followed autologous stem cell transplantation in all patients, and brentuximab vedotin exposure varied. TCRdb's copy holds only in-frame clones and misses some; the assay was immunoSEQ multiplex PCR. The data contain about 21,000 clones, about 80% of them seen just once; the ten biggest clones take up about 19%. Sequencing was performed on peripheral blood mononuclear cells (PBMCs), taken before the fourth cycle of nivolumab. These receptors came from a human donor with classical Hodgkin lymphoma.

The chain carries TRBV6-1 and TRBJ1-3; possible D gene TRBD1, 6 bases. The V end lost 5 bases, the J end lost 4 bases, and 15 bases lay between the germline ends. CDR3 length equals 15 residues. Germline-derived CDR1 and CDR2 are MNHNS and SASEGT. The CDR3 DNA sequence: TGTGCCAGCAGTTCCGGGGGCGCTGCGGGAAACACCATATATTTT. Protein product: CASSSGGAAGNTIYF.

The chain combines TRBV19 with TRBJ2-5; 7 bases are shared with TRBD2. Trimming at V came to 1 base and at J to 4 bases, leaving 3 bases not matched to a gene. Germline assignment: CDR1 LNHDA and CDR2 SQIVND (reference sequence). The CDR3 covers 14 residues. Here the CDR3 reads CASSIGVAGETQYF. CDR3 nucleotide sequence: TGTGCCAGTAGTATAGGAGTAGCGGGAGAGACCCAGTACTTC.

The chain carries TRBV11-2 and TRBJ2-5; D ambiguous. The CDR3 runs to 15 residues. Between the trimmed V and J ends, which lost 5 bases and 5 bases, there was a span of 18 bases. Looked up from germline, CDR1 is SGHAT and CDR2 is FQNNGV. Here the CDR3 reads CASSQTHPARETQYF. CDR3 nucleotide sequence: TGTGCCAGCAGCCAGACTCATCCCGCGAGGGAGACCCAGTACTTC.

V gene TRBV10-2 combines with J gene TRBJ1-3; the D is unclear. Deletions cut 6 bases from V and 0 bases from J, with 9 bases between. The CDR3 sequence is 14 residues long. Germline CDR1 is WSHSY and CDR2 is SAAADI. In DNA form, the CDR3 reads TGCGCCAGCAGGTCGCGGGGCTCTGGAAACACCATATATTTT. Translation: CASRSRGSGNTIYF.

The CDR3 loop is CASSQDPGLSTDTQYF. CDR3 sequence (DNA): TGTGCCAGCAGCCAGGATCCGGGACTTAGCACAGATACGCAGTATTTT. The chain recombines TRBV4-2 with TRBJ2-3, with D possibly being TRBD2 (6 bases). The length of the CDR3 is 16 residues. V shed 3 bases and J shed 0 bases, with 13 bases lying between them. Germline V gene lookup returns CDR1 LGHNA and CDR2 YNFKEQ.